The source of this T cell receptor beta chain is a study of CD8 T cells in ankylosing spondylitis. TCRdb ran MiXCR on the 5' RACE reads and lists one entry per CDR3 protein. Here the sample spans about 250,000 distinct CDR3 sequences, over 15% being singletons. This clonotype has a handful of counts. Its antigen is still unknown. The CDR3 is 15 amino acids. Germline assignment: CDR1 LGHDT and CDR2 YNNKEL (reference sequence). Trimming took 2 bases from V and 1 from J; bases not matched to a gene: 3. Study-level results: Reports of some motif variants in reactive arthritis synovial fluid and blood predate this one. Within ankylosing spondylitis blood, a TCR beta motif made up of several highly homologous variants appeared to be characteristic.

The rearrangement links TRBV3-1 to TRBJ2-3; 7 nucleotides align to TRBD2. This receptor was taken from a male donor with ankylosing spondylitis or in good health (not recorded which). The sequenced sample was blood, either unsorted or a sorted T cell fraction (not recorded which). The CDR3 loop is CASSQHGRRTDTQYF. The CDR3 DNA reads as TGTGCCAGCAGCCAACACGGGAGGCGCACAGATACGCAGTATTTT.